This T cell receptor (beta chain) originates from a study of blood T cell repertoires in COVID-19. Here immunoSEQ multiplex PCR was the method, and the copy in TCRdb shows in-frame clones only, minus some. This table holds 150,000 or so clones, about 83% found once. From germline, CDR1 is SGHRS and CDR2 YFSETQ. This CDR3 contains 14 residues. Trimming shortened V by 1 base and J by 4 bases, and 11 bases separated the two germline ends. The chain recombines TRBV5-1 with TRBJ1-2; D possibly corresponds to TRBD1 (6 bases). Sequencing was performed on peripheral blood. The receptor's source is a woman aged 55-69 years with COVID-19, enrolled during active disease. CDR3 DNA sequence: TGCGCCAGCAGCTTGAACACAGGGCCCTATGGCTACACCTTC. As protein: CASSLNTGPYGYTF.